This T cell receptor (beta chain) was retrieved from a study of cytomegalovirus exposure and HLA in healthy donors. The study, taken as a whole, reports: In presence/absence analyses, roughly uniform sequencing depth across donors was assumed. Evidence from a later analysis indicated that most CMV-associated TCR beta chains looked HLA-restricted. As immune exposure information, only CMV serostatus was available.

PCR involved 60 Vbeta and 13 Jbeta primers. Method: immunoSEQ multiplex PCR; TCRdb's copy keeps in-frame clones and lacks some. The sample consists of some 180,000 clones, 77% of them appearing once. There are 16 residues in the CDR3. V was pared by 4 bases and J by 5 bases, with 6 bases of the junction left unmatched. Germline V lookup: CDR1 SGHRS, CDR2 YFSETQ. Concerning this clone itself: The antigen remains unidentified.

This chain uses TRBV5-1 with TRBJ2-2, with 12 positions matching TRBD2. The sequenced material came from PBMCs. The receptor was isolated from a man younger than 35 in good health and CMV-seronegative. CDR3 sequence (DNA): TGCGCCAGCAGCGGCGGACTAGCGGGGTATACCGGGGAGCTGTTTTTT. It translates to CASSGGLAGYTGELFF.